This T cell receptor (beta chain) is from a study of preoperative IRX-2 immunotherapy in early breast cancer. The protocol was immunoSEQ multiplex PCR, while the TCRdb copy is restricted to in-frame clones and leaves out a portion. The table records around 25,000 clones, approximately 90% of them present only once. The treatment denotes: preoperative locoregional IRX-2 cytokine immunotherapy. Preoperative locoregional IRX-2 cytokine immunotherapy was tested in the phase Ib source study. The starting material was tumor tissue, obtained after IRX-2 immunotherapy. The TCR originated in a human donor with breast cancer.

CDR3 sequence: CASRSQGNSYNSPLHF. The CDR3 region has the DNA TGTGCCAGCAGATCACAGGGGAACTCCTATAATTCACCCCTCCACTTT. J is TRBJ1-6 and V is TRBV6-4; 7 nucleotides align to TRBD1. The V gene's germline CDR1 is MRHNA and CDR2 SNTAGT. The trim removed 6 bases at V and 0 bases at J, leaving 5 bases unmatched. CDR3 length: 16 residues.